A single sample gave rise to the 27 T cell receptor beta chains below, sequenced in a study of blood T cell repertoires in COVID-19. Sequenced by immunoSEQ multiplex PCR; TCRdb stores in-frame clones only, minus some. Altogether some 200,000 clones are present, around 82% being singletons, with the ten largest covering roughly 7%. Source material: peripheral blood. Every receptor here comes from a woman in her 70s with acute or convalescent COVID-19.

V usage is TRBV6-1 and J usage is TRBJ2-5, with 7 bases that match TRBD1. CDR1 is MNHNS, CDR2 SASEGT, per germline. The CDR3 loop spans 14 amino acids. Trimming removed 0 bases from V and 5 bases from J; junction bases left unmatched: 3. The CDR3 DNA is TGTGCCAGCAGTGAAGCCGACAGGGTCGAGACCCAGTACTTC. Translated: CASSEADRVETQYF.

This clone was found a few times. V usage is TRBV7-2 and J usage is TRBJ1-6; a possible D gene is TRBD1 (6 bases). The CDR3 is 14 residues long. Germline-derived CDR1 and CDR2 are SGHTA and FQGNSA. Trimming stripped 4 bases from V and 6 bases from J, with 10 bases between. The CDR3: CASSYEGGNSPLHF. For the CDR3, the DNA is TGTGCCAGCAGCTACGAAGGGGGTAATTCACCCCTCCACTTT.

The V call is TRBV11-2, the J call TRBJ2-3; no firm D call. Trimming removed 5 bases at V and 0 bases at J, with 3 bases between. The CDR3 covers 12 residues. From germline, CDR1 is SGHAT and CDR2 FQNNGV. CDR3 residues: CASSPSTDTQYF. CDR3 nucleotide sequence: TGTGCCAGCAGCCCGAGCACAGATACGCAGTATTTT.

CDR3 DNA sequence: TGTGCCAGCAGCGTAGTGGGGCTAGCGGGGGGGCTCAATGAGCAGTTCTTC. Its protein is CASSVVGLAGGLNEQFF. The J gene is TRBJ2-1, the V gene TRBV9; 12 bases fit TRBD2. After removal of 0 bases from V and 6 bases from J, the junction contained 7 bases not matched to a gene. Per the germline V gene, CDR1 is SGDLS and CDR2 is YYNGEE. The CDR3 contains 17 residues.

The gene calls are TRBV24-1 and TRBJ2-3; 9 bases align to TRBD1. Unmatched junction bases numbered 9, after V lost 0 bases and J lost 6 bases. In germline, CDR1 is KGHDR, CDR2 SFDVKD. The CDR3 has 17 residues. The CDR3 bases are TGTGCCACCAGTGATTTGGTCCGGGGACAGGGTGGGGATACGCAGTATTTT. It codes for CATSDLVRGQGGDTQYF.

CDR3 DNA sequence: TGTGCCAGCAGCCTTGACCCACAGGGGGAAAGGTACTATGGCTACACCTTC. Its protein is CASSLDPQGERYYGYTF. This chain joins TRBV3-1 (or the pseudogene TRBV3-2) and TRBJ1-2, with 8 bases aligning to TRBD1. The CDR3 has 17 amino acids. The junction had 13 bases not matched to a gene; V was cut back by 4 bases and J by 3 bases. Germline V lookup: CDR1 LGHDT, CDR2 YNNKEL (reference sequence).

The rearrangement uses TRBV7-2 and TRBJ1-6, with TRBD1 identical over 8 bases. CDR1 and CDR2 (germline): SGHTA, FQGNSA. V gave up 4 bases and J gave up 6 bases; unmatched junction bases: 5. This CDR3 is built from 15 residues. The CDR3 sequence: CASSSRQGSNSPLHF. Here the CDR3 DNA reads TGTGCCAGCAGCTCGAGACAGGGGAGTAATTCACCCCTCCACTTT.

The chain is built from TRBV7-8 and TRBJ1-2, with D possibly matching TRBD1 (5 bases). The CDR3 spans 14 residues. V gave up 4 bases and J gave up 2 bases, with 11 bases separating them. The germline V gene encodes CDR1 SGHVS and CDR2 FQNEAQ. Here the CDR3 reads CASSSIGGNYGYTF. CDR3 in DNA: TGTGCCAGCAGCTCAATCGGGGGGAACTATGGCTACACCTTC.

The J gene is TRBJ2-5, the V gene TRBV19; D might be TRBD1 (6 bases). Deletions cut 3 bases from V and 5 bases from J, with 16 bases between. This CDR3 is 15 amino acids long. CDR1 and CDR2 (germline): LNHDA, SQIVND (reference sequence). The CDR3, as DNA: TGTGCCAGTAGTATCCGACAGGACCCATTGGAGACCCAGTACTTC. This encodes CASSIRQDPLETQYF.

The chain carries TRBV5-1 and TRBJ2-4; D is ambiguous. The germline V and J ends were trimmed by 0 bases and 5 bases, with 6 bases remaining between them. Germline values: CDR1 SGHRS, CDR2 YFSETQ. This CDR3 is built from 13 residues. The CDR3 bases are TGCGCCAGCAGCTTGGGTACACAAAACATTCAGTACTTC. This sequence encodes CASSLGTQNIQYF.

This chain uses TRBV5-1 with TRBJ1-2; D is unclear. With 2 bases removed from V and 7 bases from J, the gap between germline ends came to 30 bases. The CDR3 has 19 amino acids. Germline assignment: CDR1 SGHRS and CDR2 YFSETQ. CDR3 residues: CASSFMSSSSQVAFSGYTF. CDR3 DNA sequence: TGCGCCAGCAGCTTTATGAGTAGTTCGAGTCAGGTAGCGTTTAGTGGCTACACCTTC.

J is TRBJ2-2 and V is TRBV10-1; 10 bases line up with TRBD1. The CDR3 covers 14 residues. With V trimmed by 6 bases and J by 5 bases, 3 bases remained unmatched. Germline CDR1 and CDR2: WNHNN and SYGVQD (reference sequence). In nucleotides, the CDR3 is TGCGCCAGCAGAGAGGGACAGGGGACCGGGGAGCTGTTTTTT. Residues: CASREGQGTGELFF.

This clone appeared once. V and J are TRBV3-1 (or the pseudogene TRBV3-2) and TRBJ2-1; 8 bases are a match to TRBD1. The CDR3 runs to 16 residues. Germline V gene data show CDR1 as LGHDT and CDR2 as YNNKEL (reference sequence). The V segment lost 1 base and the J segment 10 bases; nucleotides outside the gene matches: 12. As DNA, the CDR3 is TGTGCCAGCAGCCAAGGCCCGGACAGGGCGGCCGACGAGCAGTTCTTC. This encodes CASSQGPDRAADEQFF.

The sample holds a few counts of this clone. This chain joins TRBV7-2 and TRBJ2-5; the match to TRBD2 covers 15 bases. Germline CDR1 reads SGHTA; CDR2 reads FQGNSA. The CDR3 length is 16 residues. V trimming: 5 bases; J trimming: 5 bases; junction bases outside the gene matches: 6. This chain's CDR3 is CASSPGGLAGGETQYF. Here the CDR3 DNA reads TGTGCCAGCAGCCCCGGGGGACTAGCGGGGGGCGAGACCCAGTACTTC.

This clone was detected only a few times. This chain links TRBV9 with TRBJ1-4; TRBD1 matches 9 bases. The CDR3 totals 16 residues. CDR1 and CDR2 (germline): SGDLS, YYNGEE. J gave up 8 bases and V 6 bases, and 14 bases lay outside the gene matches. The CDR3 loop is CASTPHSGTGIEKLFF. The CDR3 DNA follows: TGTGCCAGCACCCCCCATTCCGGGACAGGGATCGAAAAACTGTTTTTT.

The V and J genes are TRBV2 and TRBJ2-1, with D tentatively TRBD1 (6 bases). V was clipped by 4 bases and J by 0 bases, with 10 bases between them. Germline-derived CDR1 and CDR2 are SNHLY and FYNNEI. There are 15 residues in the CDR3. CDR3 sequence: CASSAGQSSYNEQFF. In nucleotides, the CDR3 is TGTGCCAGCAGTGCGGGACAAAGCTCCTACAATGAGCAGTTCTTC.

The chain couples TRBV10-2 to TRBJ2-1, with 13 bases lining up with TRBD2. V dropped 3 bases and J dropped 6; count of bases not matched to a gene: 5. CDR1 is WSHSY and CDR2 is SAAADI in the germline V gene. This CDR3 is 16 amino acids long. The DNA of the CDR3 is TGCGCCAGCAGTGAACTAGCGGGGGGGCCTGCCAATGAGCAGTTCTTC. It is translated as CASSELAGGPANEQFF.

This clone was counted many times. The J gene is TRBJ2-3, the V gene TRBV9, with a tentative D call TRBD1 (5 bases). The CDR3 extends over 15 amino acids. With 4 bases removed from V and 0 bases from J, the gap between germline ends came to 12 bases. Germline V gives CDR1 SGDLS, CDR2 YYNGEE. The CDR3 bases are TGTGCCAGCAGCAAAGAAGGGGCTAGCACAGATACGCAGTATTTT. As protein: CASSKEGASTDTQYF.

This clone has just a few counts. The chain has TRBV5-1 and TRBJ2-3; 11 positions agree with TRBD2. The V gene's germline CDR1 is SGHRS and CDR2 YFSETQ. Unmatched junction bases numbered 7, after V lost 3 bases and J lost 4 bases. The CDR3 sequence is 16 residues long. The CDR3 loop reads CASSSLTSGVADTQYF. CDR3 DNA sequence: TGCGCCAGCAGCTCCTTGACTAGCGGGGTTGCAGATACGCAGTATTTT.

V gene TRBV5-1 combines with J gene TRBJ1-1, with 10 nucleotides matching TRBD1. The CDR3 spans 15 residues. Trimming removed 0 bases from V and 6 bases from J; junction bases left unmatched: 5. CDR1 SGHRS and CDR2 YFSETQ come from the germline V gene. The CDR3 region has the DNA TGCGCCAGCAGCTTGGATGGGACAGGGGCCGCTGAAGCTTTCTTT. This encodes CASSLDGTGAAEAFF.

The rearrangement links TRBV2 to TRBJ2-7; D might be TRBD2 (5 bases). CDR1 and CDR2 from the germline V gene are SNHLY and FYNNEI. The CDR3 is made up of 12 amino acids. V gave up 10 bases and J gave up 5 bases, with 15 bases separating them. The CDR3, as DNA: TGTGCCATTACGTTTCGGGGTAACGAGCAGTACGTC. This translates into CAITFRGNEQYV.

The rearrangement uses TRBV19 and TRBJ2-7, with 10 bases aligning to TRBD1. J lost 5 bases, V lost 7 bases, and 8 bases had no gene match. The germline V gene encodes CDR1 LNHDA and CDR2 SQIVND (reference sequence). The CDR3 totals 14 residues. Here the CDR3 reads CASTPTGGQHEQYF. CDR3 in DNA: TGTGCCAGTACCCCGACAGGGGGCCAGCACGAGCAGTACTTC. Based on the CDR3 plus reference TRBV19 and TRBJ2-7, the full variable domain is DGGITQSPKYLFRKEGQNVTLSCEQNLNHDAMYWYRQDPGQGLRLIYYSQIVNDFQKGDIAEGYSVSREKKESFPLTVTSAQKNPTAFYLCASTPTGGQHEQYFGPGTRLTVT.

CDR3 bases: TGTGCCAGCAGCTCCTCAGGTTACGGGGAGCTGTTTTTT. Translated, it gives CASSSSGYGELFF. The genes are TRBV9 and TRBJ2-2; no clear D. CDR1 and CDR2 from the germline V gene are SGDLS and YYNGEE. With 4 bases removed from V and 7 bases from J, the gap between germline ends came to 11 bases. The CDR3 is 13 residues long. The full variable domain, in which reference TRBV9 and TRBJ2-2 provide the parts outside the CDR3, is DSGVTQTPKHLITATGQRVTLRCSPRSGDLSVYWYQQSLDQGLQFLIQYYNGEERAKGNILERFSAQQFPDLHSELNLSSLELGDSALYFCASSSSGYGELFFGEGSRLTVL.

The chain combines TRBV6-5 with TRBJ2-7; 8 bases line up with TRBD2. The junction had 11 bases not matched to a gene; V was cut back by 8 bases and J by 5 bases. CDR3 size: 14 residues. Germline CDR1 reads MNHEY; CDR2 reads SVGAGI. CDR3 sequence (DNA): TGTGCCAGCGGAGCACGGGGGGGTGCCAACGAGCAGTACTTC. Amino acids: CASGARGGANEQYF.

As for this clone: Other DNA sequences from this sample encode an identical CDR3 as well. The rearrangement joins TRBV5-1 to TRBJ1-6, with 7 bases matching TRBD1. Germline trimming cut 4 bases from V and 7 bases from J; bases unmatched to any gene: 5. Germline V gene sequence: CDR1 SGHRS, CDR2 YFSETQ. CDR3 size: 14 residues. CDR3 in amino acids: CASSPGQQNSPLHF. In DNA, the CDR3 is TGCGCCAGCAGCCCGGGACAGCAAAATTCACCCCTCCACTTT.

The chain has TRBV24-1 and TRBJ2-1, with D possibly being TRBD2 (7 bases). V shed 2 bases and J shed 9 bases, with 16 bases lying between them. Germline V gene lookup returns CDR1 KGHDR and CDR2 SFDVKD. CDR3 length equals 15 residues. CDR3 in DNA: TGTGCCACCAGTGATTCTCGGGGGGCCGGGGGTGAGCAGTTCTTC. This codes for CATSDSRGAGGEQFF.

V gene TRBV11-2 combines with J gene TRBJ2-1; 7 positions agree with TRBD2. Germline-derived CDR1 and CDR2 are SGHAT and FQNNGV. The CDR3 is made up of 17 amino acids. J lost 0 bases, V lost 5 bases, and 10 bases had no gene match. DNA for the CDR3: TGTGCCAGCAGCAATGTAGCGGGTTTTAGCTCCTACAATGAGCAGTTCTTC. Protein sequence: CASSNVAGFSSYNEQFF. Full variable domain (outside the CDR3, taken from reference TRBV11-2 and TRBJ2-1): EAGVAQSPRYKIIEKRQSVAFWCNPISGHATLYWYQQILGQGPKLLIQFQNNGVVDDSQLPKDRFSAERLKGVDSTLKIQPAKLEDSAVYLCASSNVAGFSSYNEQFFGPGTRLTVL.